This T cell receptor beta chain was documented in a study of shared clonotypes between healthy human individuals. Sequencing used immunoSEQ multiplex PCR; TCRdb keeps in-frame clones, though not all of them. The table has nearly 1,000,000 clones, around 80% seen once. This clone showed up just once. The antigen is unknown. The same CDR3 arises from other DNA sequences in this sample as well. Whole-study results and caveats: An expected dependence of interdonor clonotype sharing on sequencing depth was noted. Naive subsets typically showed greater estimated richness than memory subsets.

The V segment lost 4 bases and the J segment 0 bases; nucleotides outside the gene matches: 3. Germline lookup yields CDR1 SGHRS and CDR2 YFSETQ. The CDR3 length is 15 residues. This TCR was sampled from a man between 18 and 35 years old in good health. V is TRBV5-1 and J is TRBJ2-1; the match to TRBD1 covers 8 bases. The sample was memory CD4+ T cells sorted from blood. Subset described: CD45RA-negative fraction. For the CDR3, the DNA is TGCGCCAGCAGCCTAACAGGGGGCTCCTACAATGAGCAGTTCTTC. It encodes CASSLTGGSYNEQFF.